A single sample is the source of the 10 T cell receptor beta chains below, sequenced in a study of shared clonotypes between healthy human individuals (dated by TCRdb to the early 2020s). Receptors were amplified or captured by the immunoSEQ multiplex PCR assay. TCRdb retrieved this table from immuneACCESS and kept in-frame rearrangements only. Not all clones are present; in checked studies, unresolved V genes account for under half, and no reason is known for the remainder. The sample table contains 2 million or so clones; only one count was recorded for roughly 96% of them. The leading ten clones occupy 0.13% of the sample. Sample: naive CD4+ T cells sorted from blood. What the cell subset or site label conveys for this sample: CD45RA+ positively selected. The receptors here all came from a man between 18 and 35 years old in good health.

The V call is TRBV9, the J call TRBJ2-1; 8 positions agree with TRBD2. Trimming cost V 3 bases and J 4 bases; bases outside gene matches: 9. CDR3 size: 16 residues. CDR1 is SGDLS, CDR2 YYNGEE, per germline. This CDR3 is CASSAVDSGGYNEQFF. The CDR3 DNA sequence: TGTGCCAGCAGCGCCGTCGACAGCGGGGGATACAATGAGCAGTTCTTC.

This clone occurred once. The rearrangement uses TRBV7-2 and TRBJ1-5; 9 nucleotides line up with TRBD1. Germline V gene data show CDR1 as SGHTA and CDR2 as FQGNSA. V shed 5 bases, J shed 4 bases, and the junction held 9 bases outside the gene matches. CDR3 length equals 16 residues. CDR3 nucleotides: TGTGCCAGCAGCCCGGGGACAGGGAACAAAAATCAGCCCCAGCATTTT. Translation gives CASSPGTGNKNQPQHF.

This sequence joins TRBV18 and TRBJ1-1; 11 bases agree with TRBD1. CDR1 is KGHSH and CDR2 is LQKENI in the germline V gene. The V and J ends lost 2 bases and 3 bases, in that order; junction bases with no gene match: 8. CDR3 length: 17 residues. As DNA, the CDR3 is TGTGCCAGCTCACCAACCGGGACAGGGGGTTTGGACACTGAAGCTTTCTTT. It encodes CASSPTGTGGLDTEAFF.

This chain connects TRBV5-6 to TRBJ1-2, with TRBD1 matching over 8 bases. After removal of 4 bases from V and 4 bases from J, the junction contained 9 bases not matched to a gene. The CDR3 sequence is 15 residues long. Germline V gene lookup returns CDR1 SGHDT and CDR2 YYEEEE. In DNA, the CDR3 is TGTGCCAGCAGCCAAAGTCAACAGGGGGGCTATGGCTACACCTTC. As protein: CASSQSQQGGYGYTF.

The chain joins TRBV6-1 to TRBJ2-7; 9 bases are shared with TRBD2. CDR3 size: 16 residues. The V and J ends lost 2 bases and 3 bases, in that order; junction bases with no gene match: 8. Germline V lookup: CDR1 MNHNS, CDR2 SASEGT. CDR3 sequence reads: CASSEIASGAFYEQYF. CDR3 sequence (DNA): TGTGCCAGCAGTGAAATCGCTAGCGGGGCCTTCTACGAGCAGTACTTC.

V usage is TRBV12-5 and J usage is TRBJ2-7; D is possibly TRBD2 (6 bases). Per the germline V gene, CDR1 is LGHNT and CDR2 is FRNRAP. V was pared by 6 bases and J by 6 bases, with 15 bases between. The CDR3 consists of 13 residues. CDR3 in DNA: TGTGCTAGTGGCCCGGAGGGGTTCGGCGAGCAGTACTTC. Amino acids: CASGPEGFGEQYF.

The rearrangement links TRBV30 to TRBJ1-2; D gene ambiguous. There are 14 residues in the CDR3. CDR1 and CDR2 from the germline V gene are GTSNPN and SVGIG (reference sequence). Trimming stripped 5 bases from V and 6 bases from J, with 19 bases between. This CDR3 is CAWLGYNSFDGYTF. The CDR3 nucleotides read TGTGCCTGGTTGGGCTATAACTCCTTCGATGGCTACACCTTC. Complete variable domain (other parts from reference TRBV30 and TRBJ1-2): SQTIHQWPATLVQPVGSPLSLECTVEGTSNPNLYWYRQAAGRGLQLLFYSVGIGQISSEVPQNLSASRPQDRQFILSSKKLLLSDSGFYLCAWLGYNSFDGYTFGSGTRLTVV.

The rearrangement joins TRBV7-9 to TRBJ2-3; 10 bases line up with TRBD1. Germline lookup yields CDR1 SEHNR and CDR2 FQNEAQ (reference sequence). V shed 8 bases and J 6 bases; nucleotides not matched to a gene: 8. There are 14 residues in the CDR3. The CDR3 region has the DNA TGTGCCAGCGCCAGACAGGGGGCCCCCGATACGCAGTATTTT. As protein: CASARQGAPDTQYF.

This chain connects TRBV4-1 to TRBJ2-1, with 9 bases identical to TRBD1. Germline V CDR1 and CDR2: MGHRA, YSYEKL. This CDR3 has 16 residues. V lost 0 bases to trimming and J lost 7 bases; unmatched junction nucleotides: 7. CDR3 sequence reads: CASSQDLGQGKNEQFF. CDR3 in DNA: TGCGCCAGCAGCCAAGATCTTGGACAGGGGAAGAATGAGCAGTTCTTC.

The V and J genes are TRBV10-3 and TRBJ2-2, with D unresolved. The germline CDR1 and CDR2 sequences are ENHRY and SYGVKD. The V end lost 2 bases, the J end lost 6 bases, and 10 bases lay between the germline ends. The CDR3 is 14 amino acids. The CDR3 loop reads CAISEITWPGELFF. As DNA, the CDR3 is TGTGCCATCAGTGAGATAACATGGCCCGGGGAGCTGTTTTTT.